The 7 T cell receptor beta chains below were found in one sample sequenced in a study of OX40 agonist ivuxolimab in advanced cancers. The library was generated by the immunoSEQ multiplex PCR assay. In TCRdb, the immuneACCESS table is reduced to in-frame sequences with V and J assigned. These tables do not hold every clone; where another copy was compared, an unresolved V gene accounts for under half, and the others remain unexplained. The sample table lists approximately 40,000 clones, roughly 80% of them with a count of one. The ten largest clonotypes hold 10% of the sample. This specimen consisted of CD4+ or CD8+ T cells sorted from blood, obtained in a trial of the OX40 agonist ivuxolimab. These receptors all stem from an adult with an advanced solid tumor such as melanoma, head and neck, liver or kidney cancer.

This chain joins TRBV10-3 and TRBJ1-5, with D hard to call. The germline CDR1 and CDR2 sequences are ENHRY and SYGVKD. There are 14 residues in the CDR3. Trimming removed 6 bases from V and 1 base from J, with 10 bases in between. CDR3 residues: CAIRSGSSNQPQHF. The CDR3 DNA follows: TGTGCCATCAGGTCAGGTTCAAGCAATCAGCCCCAGCATTTT.

This clone was observed a handful of times. The chain employs TRBV4-3 and TRBJ2-7; no reliable D call. V lost 0 bases to trimming and J lost 4 bases, with 10 bases between them. The CDR3 extends over 14 amino acids. Germline V gene sequence: CDR1 LGHNA, CDR2 YSLEER. The DNA of the CDR3 is TGCGCCAGCAGCCAAGATTATAGAGAATACGAGCAGTACTTC. As protein: CASSQDYREYEQYF.

V usage is TRBV7-9 and J usage is TRBJ1-1; D remains unclear. Germline V gene lookup returns CDR1 SEHNR and CDR2 FQNEAQ (reference sequence). The CDR3 consists of 15 residues. The ends were cut back, 0 bases at V and 0 bases at J, with 8 bases in the middle. In DNA, the CDR3 is TGTGCCAGCAGCTTAGCCGTGCCCATGAACACTGAAGCTTTCTTT. It translates to CASSLAVPMNTEAFF.

V usage is TRBV30 and J usage is TRBJ1-1; D is undetermined. Germline V gene sequence: CDR1 GTSNPN, CDR2 SVGIG (reference sequence). V gave up 0 bases and J gave up 4 bases, with 3 bases separating them. This CDR3 is built from 11 residues. The CDR3 loop is CAWSVSTEAFF. The CDR3 DNA follows: TGTGCCTGGAGTGTTAGCACTGAAGCTTTCTTT. Based on the CDR3 plus reference TRBV30 and TRBJ1-1, the full variable domain is SQTIHQWPATLVQPVGSPLSLECTVEGTSNPNLYWYRQAAGRGLQLLFYSVGIGQISSEVPQNLSASRPQDRQFILSSKKLLLSDSGFYLCAWSVSTEAFFGQGTRLTVV.

This rearrangement joins TRBV18 to TRBJ2-7; D unresolved. The germline CDR1 and CDR2 sequences are KGHSH and LQKENI. CDR3 length equals 15 residues. Trimming pared 1 base from V and 0 bases from J, leaving 10 bases between. The CDR3 loop reads CASSPRSVGSYEQYF. The CDR3 nucleotides are TGTGCCAGCTCACCACGCAGCGTAGGCTCCTACGAGCAGTACTTC.

The J gene is TRBJ2-7, the V gene TRBV11-2; no firm D call. Germline CDR1 SGHAT, CDR2 FQNNGV. The length of the CDR3 is 15 residues. Trimming shortened V by 5 bases and J by 3 bases, and 17 bases separated the two germline ends. The CDR3 sequence: CASSESPLDDYEQYF. The CDR3 DNA reads TGTGCCAGCAGCGAGAGTCCACTGGACGACTACGAGCAGTACTTC.

The chain employs TRBV30 and TRBJ1-2; D gene unclear. The V end lost 2 bases, the J end lost 8 bases, and 12 bases lay between the germline ends. Germline V gene data show CDR1 as GTSNPN and CDR2 as SVGIG (reference sequence). The CDR3 is made up of 12 amino acids. CDR3 DNA sequence: TGTGCCTGGAGTCGATATTCGGCCGGCTACACCTTC. Translated: CAWSRYSAGYTF.